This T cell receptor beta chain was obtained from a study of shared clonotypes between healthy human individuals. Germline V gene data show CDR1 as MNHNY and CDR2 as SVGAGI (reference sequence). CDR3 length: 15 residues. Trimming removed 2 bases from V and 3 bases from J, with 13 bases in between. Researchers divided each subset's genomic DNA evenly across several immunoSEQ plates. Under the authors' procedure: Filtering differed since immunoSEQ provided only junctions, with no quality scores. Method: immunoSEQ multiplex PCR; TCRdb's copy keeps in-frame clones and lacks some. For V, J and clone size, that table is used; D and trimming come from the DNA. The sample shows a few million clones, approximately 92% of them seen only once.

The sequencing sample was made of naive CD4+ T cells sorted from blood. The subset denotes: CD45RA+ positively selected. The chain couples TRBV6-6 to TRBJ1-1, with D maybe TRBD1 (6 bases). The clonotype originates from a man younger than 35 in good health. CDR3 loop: CASSYRGGEDTEAFF. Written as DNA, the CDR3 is TGTGCCAGCAGTTACAGAGGGGGGGAGGACACTGAAGCTTTCTTT.